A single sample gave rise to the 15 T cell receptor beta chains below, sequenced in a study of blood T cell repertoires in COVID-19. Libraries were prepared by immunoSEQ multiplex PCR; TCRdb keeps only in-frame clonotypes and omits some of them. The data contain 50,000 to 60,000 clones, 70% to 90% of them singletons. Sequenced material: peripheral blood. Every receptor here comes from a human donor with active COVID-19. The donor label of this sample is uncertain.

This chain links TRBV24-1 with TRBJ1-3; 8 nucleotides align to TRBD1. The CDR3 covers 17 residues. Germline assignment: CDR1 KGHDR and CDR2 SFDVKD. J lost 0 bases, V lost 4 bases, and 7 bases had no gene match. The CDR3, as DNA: TGTGCCACCAGTGAGACGCCGGGACAGGCCTCTGGAAACACCATATATTTT. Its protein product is CATSETPGQASGNTIYF.

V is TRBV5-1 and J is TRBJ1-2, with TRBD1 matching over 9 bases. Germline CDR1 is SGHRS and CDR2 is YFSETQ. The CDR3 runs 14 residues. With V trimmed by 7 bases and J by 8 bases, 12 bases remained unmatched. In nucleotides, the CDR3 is TGCGCCAGCGCCGACGGGGGACAGGGTGTAGGCTACACCTTC. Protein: CASADGGQGVGYTF.

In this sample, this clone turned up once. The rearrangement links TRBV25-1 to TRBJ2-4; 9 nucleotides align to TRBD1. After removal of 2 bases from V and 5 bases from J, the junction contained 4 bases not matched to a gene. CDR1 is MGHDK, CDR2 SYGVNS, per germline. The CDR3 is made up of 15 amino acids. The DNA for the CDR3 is TGTGCCAGCAGTGAAGGGACAGGGAGCCAAAACATTCAGTACTTC. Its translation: CASSEGTGSQNIQYF. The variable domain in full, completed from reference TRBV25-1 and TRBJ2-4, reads EADIYQTPRYLVIGTGKKITLECSQTMGHDKMYWYQQDPGMELHLIHYSYGVNSTEKGDLSSESTVSRIRTEHFPLTLESARPSHTSQYLCASSEGTGSQNIQYFGAGTRLSVL.

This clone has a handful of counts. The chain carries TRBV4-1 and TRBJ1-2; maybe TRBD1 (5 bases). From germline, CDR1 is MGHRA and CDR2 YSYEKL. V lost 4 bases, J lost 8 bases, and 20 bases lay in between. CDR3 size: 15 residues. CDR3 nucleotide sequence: TGCGCCAGCAGCCCAGAACCGGGACTCAGTTCCGGCTACACCTTC. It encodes CASSPEPGLSSGYTF.

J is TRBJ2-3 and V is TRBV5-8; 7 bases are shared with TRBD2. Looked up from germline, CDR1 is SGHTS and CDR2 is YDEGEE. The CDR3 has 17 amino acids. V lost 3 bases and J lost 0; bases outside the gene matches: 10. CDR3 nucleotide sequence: TGTGCCAGCAGCTCCGGGAGGTCGAGCGGAAGCACAGATACGCAGTATTTT. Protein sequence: CASSSGRSSGSTDTQYF.

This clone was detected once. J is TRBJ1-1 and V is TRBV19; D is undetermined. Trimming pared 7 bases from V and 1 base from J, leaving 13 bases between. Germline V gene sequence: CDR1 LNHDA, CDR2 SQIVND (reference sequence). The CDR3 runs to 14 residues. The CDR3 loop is CASMVEGANTEAFF. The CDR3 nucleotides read TGTGCCAGTATGGTGGAGGGAGCGAACACTGAAGCTTTCTTT.

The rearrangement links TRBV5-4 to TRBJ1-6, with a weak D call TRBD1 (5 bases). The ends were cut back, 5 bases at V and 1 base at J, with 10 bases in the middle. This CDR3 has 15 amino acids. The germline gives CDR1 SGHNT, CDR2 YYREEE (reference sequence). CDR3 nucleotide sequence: TGTGCCAGCAGTGCGGGGGGGTCCTATAATTCACCCCTCCACTTT. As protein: CASSAGGSYNSPLHF.

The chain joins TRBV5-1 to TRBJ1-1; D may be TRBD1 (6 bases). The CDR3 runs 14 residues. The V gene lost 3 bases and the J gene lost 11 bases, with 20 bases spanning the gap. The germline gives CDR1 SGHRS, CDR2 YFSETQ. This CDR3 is CASSSLDRSAAAFF. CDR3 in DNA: TGCGCCAGCAGCTCCCTAGACAGGTCGGCCGCGGCTTTCTTT. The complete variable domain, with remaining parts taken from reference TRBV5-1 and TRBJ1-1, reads KAGVTQTPRYLIKTRGQQVTLSCSPISGHRSVSWYQQTPGQGLQFLFEYFSETQRNKGNFPGRFSGRQFSNSRSEMNVSTLELGDSALYLCASSSLDRSAAAFFGQGTRLTVV.

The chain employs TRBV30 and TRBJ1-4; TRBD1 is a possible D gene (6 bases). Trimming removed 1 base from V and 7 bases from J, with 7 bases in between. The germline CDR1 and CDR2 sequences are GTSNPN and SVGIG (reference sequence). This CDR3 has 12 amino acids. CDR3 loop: CAWSGTVEKLFF. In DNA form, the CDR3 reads TGTGCCTGGAGTGGGACAGTTGAAAAACTGTTTTTT.

The chain's CDR3 is CASSLEGRYEQYF. The CDR3 region has the DNA TGTGCCAGCAGTTTGGAGGGAAGGTACGAGCAGTACTTC. The V and J genes are TRBV28 and TRBJ2-7; TRBD2 is a possible D gene (6 bases). The V and J ends lost 3 bases and 4 bases respectively, with 10 bases between them. This CDR3 region has 13 residues. Germline V gene data show CDR1 as MDHEN and CDR2 as SYDVKM.

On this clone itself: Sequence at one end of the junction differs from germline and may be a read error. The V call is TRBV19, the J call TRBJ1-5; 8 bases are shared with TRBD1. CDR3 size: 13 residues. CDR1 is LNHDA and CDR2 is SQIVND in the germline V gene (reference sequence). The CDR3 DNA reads TGTGCCAGTGCAGGGACAGGCAAACAGCCCCAGCATTTT. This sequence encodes CASAGTGKQPQHF.

CDR3 DNA: TGTGCCAGTAGTCTGGGACTATCGAAAGAGACCCAGTACTTC. Translating gives CASSLGLSKETQYF. The chain couples TRBV19 to TRBJ2-5, with 7 nucleotides matching TRBD2. In germline, CDR1 is LNHDA, CDR2 SQIVND (reference sequence). This CDR3 comprises 14 residues. V gave up 5 bases and J gave up 3 bases; unmatched junction bases: 6. Supplemented by reference TRBV19 and TRBJ2-5, the full variable domain reads DGGITQSPKYLFRKEGQNVTLSCEQNLNHDAMYWYRQDPGQGLRLIYYSQIVNDFQKGDIAEGYSVSREKKESFPLTVTSAQKNPTAFYLCASSLGLSKETQYFGPGTRLLVL.

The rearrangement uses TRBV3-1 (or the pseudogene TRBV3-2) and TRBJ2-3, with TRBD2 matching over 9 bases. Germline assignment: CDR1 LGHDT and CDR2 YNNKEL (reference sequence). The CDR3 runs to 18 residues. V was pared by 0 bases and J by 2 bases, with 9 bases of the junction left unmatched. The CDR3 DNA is TGTGCCAGCAGCCAAGAGTACGGCCTAGCGGGATTCACAGATACGCAGTATTTT. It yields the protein CASSQEYGLAGFTDTQYF.

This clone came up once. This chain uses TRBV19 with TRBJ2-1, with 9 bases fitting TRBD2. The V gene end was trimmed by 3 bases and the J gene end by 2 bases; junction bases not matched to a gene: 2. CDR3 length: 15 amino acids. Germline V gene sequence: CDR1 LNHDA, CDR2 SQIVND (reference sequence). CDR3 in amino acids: CASSIRGRAYNEQFF. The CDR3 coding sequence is TGTGCCAGTAGTATCCGCGGGAGGGCCTACAATGAGCAGTTCTTC.

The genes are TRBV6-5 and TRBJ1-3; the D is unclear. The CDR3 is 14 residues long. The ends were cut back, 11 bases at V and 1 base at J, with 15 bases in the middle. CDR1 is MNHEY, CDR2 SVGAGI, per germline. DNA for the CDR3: TGTGCCGCCGCCCCCATGAGTTCTGGAAACACCATATATTTT. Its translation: CAAAPMSSGNTIYF.